The count of the clone carrying this TCR beta chain is one. Antigen unknown. Additional DNA sequences in this sample encode the identical CDR3. In the sorted-subset replicate PCRs, approximately 200 ng DNA, around 32,000 T cell genomes, was used. Sequenced by immunoSEQ multiplex PCR; TCRdb stores in-frame clones only, minus some. The table lists roughly 2 million clones, less than 95% of them singletons. Terminally differentiated effector memory CD45RA+ cells were excluded by CCR7 positive selection of CD45RO-negative cells. The data stem from a study of shared clonotypes between healthy human individuals. Study-level results: Shared across a few donors were roughly 4.7% of the naive CD4 clonotypes. It was expected that sequencing depth would affect clonotype sharing among donors. Clonotypes not shared had lower generation probabilities than those common to all four donors.

Trimming stripped 6 bases from V and 0 bases from J, with 11 bases between. The CDR3 loop spans 14 amino acids. Germline CDR1 is SQVTM and CDR2 is ANQGSEA. The clonotype comes from a young man in good health. The chain couples TRBV29-1 to TRBJ1-4, with unresolved D. Sequencing was carried out using naive CD8+ T cells sorted from blood. The CDR3 sequence: CSVEDGATNEKLFF. In DNA, the CDR3 is TGCAGCGTAGAGGACGGTGCAACTAATGAAAAACTGTTTTTT.